These 8 T cell receptor beta chains were all obtained from the same sample, sequenced in a study of CD8 T cells in ankylosing spondylitis. What these receptors recognize is not known. Study findings and constraints: For ankylosing spondylitis blood, a TCR beta motif of 7 or 8 highly homologous variants appeared characteristic.

TCRdb reprocessed the 5' RACE reads with MiXCR, giving one entry per CDR3 protein. The top ten hold around 19% of the sample, which has more than 600,000 distinct CDR3 sequences, over 15% seen once. Material for sequencing was blood, either unsorted or a sorted T cell fraction (not recorded which). These receptors all stem from a male donor with ankylosing spondylitis.

The chain carries TRBV3-1 and TRBJ1-1, with D tentatively TRBD1 (6 bases). Germline V CDR1 and CDR2: LGHDT, YNNKEL (reference sequence). The CDR3 spans 14 residues. Trimming took 0 bases from V and 5 from J, leaving 10 bases between them. The CDR3 reads CASSQDGGSTEAFF. The CDR3 DNA reads TGTGCCAGCAGCCAAGACGGGGGCAGTACTGAAGCTTTCTTT.

This clonotype was seen more than once but under ten times. V gene TRBV4-2 combines with J gene TRBJ1-6; D not resolved. Germline CDR1 and CDR2: LGHNA and YNFKEQ. Deletions cut 1 base from V and 6 bases from J, with 10 bases between. The CDR3 runs to 15 residues. CDR3 sequence reads: CASSQVIPLNSPLHF. CDR3 nucleotide sequence: TGTGCCAGCAGCCAAGTAATCCCTCTTAATTCACCCCTCCACTTT.

This clonotype was observed a few times. This chain connects TRBV28 to TRBJ1-5, with D possibly TRBD1 on 6 matching bases. With 2 bases removed from V and 2 bases from J, the gap between germline ends came to 13 bases. Germline CDR1 reads MDHEN; CDR2 reads SYDVKM. CDR3 length: 16 amino acids. CDR3 sequence (DNA): TGTGCCAGCAGTTTACGAAGGGGGGATGGCAATCAGCCCCAGCATTTT. It specifies CASSLRRGDGNQPQHF.

V gene TRBV20-1 combines with J gene TRBJ2-1, with 12 bases fitting TRBD2. J gave up 6 bases and V 0 bases, and 3 bases lay outside the gene matches. CDR3 length: 15 residues. Germline V gene lookup returns CDR1 DFQATT and CDR2 SNEGSKA (reference sequence). In DNA, the CDR3 is TGCAGTGCTAGAGATCGACTAGCGGGAGTCAATGAGCAGTTCTTC. Its translation: CSARDRLAGVNEQFF.

There are a few counts of this clonotype. The chain is built from TRBV29-1 and TRBJ1-1, with a weak D call TRBD1 (5 bases). Germline V gives CDR1 SQVTM, CDR2 ANQGSEA. CDR3 length: 10 amino acids. Trimming pared 3 bases from V and 10 bases from J, leaving 9 bases between. The CDR3 nucleotides read TGCAGCGTTGAGGGGGGGTCAGCTTTCTTT. Translation gives CSVEGGSAFF.

This clonotype has only a few counts. The rearrangement uses TRBV20-1 and TRBJ2-5, with 8 bases identical to TRBD2. The germline V gene has CDR1 DFQATT and CDR2 SNEGSKA (reference sequence). J lost 5 bases, V lost 5 bases, and 10 bases had no gene match. The CDR3 sequence is 14 residues long. As DNA, the CDR3 is TGCAGTGCTGCCGGGACTAGGTCCCGCGAGACCCAGTACTTC. Its translation: CSAAGTRSRETQYF.

The rearrangement links TRBV7-9 to TRBJ1-2; D remains unclear. CDR1 is SEHNR and CDR2 is FQNEAQ in the germline V gene (reference sequence). The CDR3 spans 17 residues. The V gene lost 6 bases and the J gene lost 8 bases, with 28 bases spanning the gap. The CDR3 sequence: CASRPPLADARIRGYTF. CDR3 bases: TGTGCCAGCAGGCCACCTCTAGCGGACGCCAGGATACGGGGCTACACCTTC. The variable domain in full, with the rest retrieved from reference TRBV7-9 and TRBJ1-2, is DTGVSQNPRHKITKRGQNVTFRCDPISEHNRLYWYRQTLGQGPEFLTYFQNEAQLEKSRLLSDRFSAERPKGSFSTLEIQRTEQGDSAMYLCASRPPLADARIRGYTFGSGTRLTVV.

The chain uses TRBV29-1 and TRBJ2-5, with 7 bases lining up with TRBD1. Unmatched junction bases numbered 3, after V lost 3 bases and J lost 2 bases. This CDR3 spans 13 amino acids. Germline CDR1 SQVTM, CDR2 ANQGSEA. The CDR3 here is CSVELTGQETQYF. The CDR3 nucleotides read TGCAGCGTTGAGTTGACAGGGCAAGAGACCCAGTACTTC.